This paragraph covers one T cell receptor (beta chain) sequence. Its antigen remains unknown. Isolated RNA was reverse transcribed into cDNA used as the sequencing template. The repertoire was sequenced with immunoSEQ multiplex PCR; TCRdb's copy has only in-frame clones and lacks some. There are more than 200,000 clones in the sample; around 66% occur only once, and about 1.2% lies in the top ten. The sample belongs to a study of CD8+ T cells in alopecia areata. Study-level findings and limits: Lesional scalp exceeded normal scalp in clonality, especially in alopecia totalis/universalis.

The V end lost 6 bases, the J end lost 2 bases, and 16 bases lay between the germline ends. The CDR3 has 14 amino acids. Germline-derived CDR1 and CDR2 are SQVTM and ANQGSEA. Treatment reported: oral pan-JAK inhibitor, 5-10 mg twice daily. The chain combines TRBV29-1 with TRBJ1-1; D is possibly TRBD1 (6 bases). The TCR was taken from a human donor with alopecia areata. This sample comprised CD4+ T cells sorted from blood, obtained at week 44, from a patient treated with tofacitinib. CDR3 sequence: CSVAGTFSNTEAFF. The CDR3 DNA reads as TGCAGCGTCGCAGGGACATTCAGTAACACTGAAGCTTTCTTT.